Below, 22 T cell receptor beta chains from the same sample are listed, as sequenced in a study of cytomegalovirus exposure and HLA in healthy donors. PCR amplification relied on 60 Vbeta primers (plus 13 Jbeta primers). Produced via immunoSEQ multiplex PCR; TCRdb's table is partial and in-frame only. The sample includes some 150,000 clones, around 80% seen only once; the top ten take roughly 13%. Sequencing input: PBMCs. All receptors derive from a man aged 25 to 40 in good health and CMV-seropositive.

V gene TRBV14 combines with J gene TRBJ2-2, with D maybe TRBD1 (6 bases). The germline CDR1 and CDR2 sequences are SGHDN and FVKESK. V dropped 2 bases and J dropped 4 bases, with 14 bases sitting between them. The CDR3 has 16 amino acids. DNA of the CDR3: TGTGCCAGCAGCCAAAGGTTTCCAGGGGTCACCGGGGAGCTGTTTTTT. Translating gives CASSQRFPGVTGELFF.

The genes are TRBV18 and TRBJ2-2, with a weak D call TRBD1 (5 bases). Germline loops: CDR1 KGHSH, CDR2 LQKENI. The CDR3 consists of 17 residues. V was trimmed by 1 base and J by 4 bases, leaving 16 bases between them. This CDR3 reads CASSPRESDTVTGELFF. Written as DNA, the CDR3 is TGTGCCAGCTCACCACGTGAGTCGGACACAGTCACCGGGGAGCTGTTTTTT.

The V and J genes are TRBV30 and TRBJ2-7; 7 bases match TRBD2. The V gene's germline CDR1 is GTSNPN and CDR2 SVGIG (reference sequence). V lost 1 base to trimming and J lost 5 bases; unmatched junction nucleotides: 5. The CDR3 has 13 residues. Here the CDR3 DNA reads TGTGCCTGGAGTGGAGTAGCGGGCCACGAGCAGTACTTC. Its translation is CAWSGVAGHEQYF. Complete variable domain (other parts from reference TRBV30 and TRBJ2-7): SQTIHQWPATLVQPVGSPLSLECTVEGTSNPNLYWYRQAAGRGLQLLFYSVGIGQISSEVPQNLSASRPQDRQFILSSKKLLLSDSGFYLCAWSGVAGHEQYFGPGTRLTVT.

The gene calls are TRBV25-1 and TRBJ1-1, with a weak D call TRBD1 (6 bases). CDR3 length equals 13 residues. In germline, CDR1 is MGHDK, CDR2 SYGVNS. CDR3 in DNA: TGTGCGACCCAGGGGCCGCGGAACACTGAAGCTTTCTTT. This translates into CATQGPRNTEAFF.

V gene TRBV4-1 combines with J gene TRBJ2-7; D gene uncertain. V lost 2 bases and J 5 bases, leaving 10 bases between the germline ends. The CDR3 extends over 13 amino acids. Germline CDR1 is MGHRA and CDR2 is YSYEKL. CDR3 protein: CASSQKQRNEQYF. CDR3 bases: TGCGCCAGCAGCCAAAAACAGAGAAACGAGCAGTACTTC.

This clone has a single count. The V and J genes are TRBV29-1 and TRBJ2-3; D is possibly TRBD2 (6 bases). The CDR3 contains 14 residues. V lost 5 bases, J lost 0 bases, and 12 bases lay in between. The V gene's germline CDR1 is SQVTM and CDR2 ANQGSEA. CDR3 amino acids: CSVTSSASTDTQYF. The CDR3 nucleotides are TGCAGCGTTACTTCTAGCGCGAGCACAGATACGCAGTATTTT.

This clone turned up a few times. The rearrangement links TRBV25-1 to TRBJ2-3; 12 bases fit TRBD2. The CDR3 sequence is 14 residues long. Trimming removed 5 bases from V and 5 bases from J; junction bases left unmatched: 2. Germline CDR1 reads MGHDK; CDR2 reads SYGVNS. The CDR3 coding sequence is TGTGCCAGCAGTACGGGACTAGCGGGAGATACGCAGTATTTT. It translates to CASSTGLAGDTQYF.

The chain couples TRBV11-1 to TRBJ1-1; D not resolved. The V and J ends lost 2 bases and 7 bases respectively, with 11 bases between them. This CDR3 is built from 13 residues. Germline V gene sequence: CDR1 SGHAT, CDR2 FQDESV (reference sequence). The CDR3 nucleotides are TGTGCCAGCAGCTTACAGAGGGTAGATGAAGCTTTCTTT. Its protein is CASSLQRVDEAFF.

There are a few counts of this clone. V usage is TRBV6-5 and J usage is TRBJ2-1; the D gene is possibly TRBD2 (5 bases). Germline loops: CDR1 MNHEY, CDR2 SVGAGI. V gave up 4 bases and J gave up 0 bases, with 13 bases separating them. There are 16 residues in the CDR3. This chain's CDR3 is CASSFRPGSSYNEQFF. The CDR3 coding sequence is TGTGCCAGCAGTTTCCGACCTGGGAGCTCCTACAATGAGCAGTTCTTC.

V is TRBV10-2 and J is TRBJ1-4, with D possibly being TRBD1 (5 bases). CDR3 size: 15 residues. The ends were cut back, 2 bases at V and 5 bases at J, with 12 bases in the middle. The germline gives CDR1 WSHSY, CDR2 SAAADI. DNA of the CDR3: TGCGCCAGCAGTGAGACGAACCGGGGGAATGAAAAACTGTTTTTT. This encodes CASSETNRGNEKLFF.

The chain combines TRBV30 with TRBJ1-2, with D unclear. V lost 5 bases, J lost 2 bases, and 12 bases lay in between. CDR3 length: 13 residues. Germline-derived CDR1 and CDR2 are GTSNPN and SVGIG (reference sequence). The CDR3 nucleotides read TGTGCCTGGTGGTTGCAGAACAACTATGGCTACACCTTC. Protein sequence: CAWWLQNNYGYTF.

The chain carries TRBV11-2 and TRBJ2-7; 9 nucleotides match TRBD2. The CDR3 runs to 14 residues. Trimming took 8 bases from V and 6 from J; bases not matched to a gene: 11. Germline assignment: CDR1 SGHAT and CDR2 FQNNGV. The chain's CDR3 is CASERLAGGSEQYF. The CDR3 bases are TGTGCCAGCGAGCGGCTCGCGGGAGGGTCCGAGCAGTACTTC.

The V and J genes are TRBV6-5 and TRBJ2-7, with D maybe TRBD1 (6 bases). V was cut by 6 bases and J by 6 bases, with 18 bases left in between. This CDR3 is built from 14 residues. In germline, CDR1 is MNHEY, CDR2 SVGAGI. CDR3 nucleotides: TGTGCCAGCAGACAGACAGGATTCCCTCGCGAGCAGTACTTC. Its translation: CASRQTGFPREQYF.

The V and J genes are TRBV29-1 and TRBJ1-1; 7 nucleotides align to TRBD1. Trimming took 7 bases from V and 2 from J; bases not matched to a gene: 13. This CDR3 is built from 15 residues. The germline gives CDR1 SQVTM, CDR2 ANQGSEA. CDR3 in amino acids: CSAILSTGPNTEAFF. The CDR3 DNA reads as TGCAGCGCTATACTGTCGACAGGGCCTAACACTGAAGCTTTCTTT.

This sequence joins TRBV15 and TRBJ2-5, with D tentatively TRBD2 (6 bases). In germline, CDR1 is LNHNV, CDR2 YYDKDF (reference sequence). The CDR3 has 15 residues. V gave up 3 bases and J gave up 4 bases, with 15 bases separating them. The CDR3 protein is CATSSSPGDAETQYF. The CDR3 nucleotides are TGTGCCACCAGCAGCAGCCCGGGGGACGCAGAGACCCAGTACTTC.

The CDR3 sequence is CSVEMAVGAYEQYF. CDR3 DNA sequence: TGCAGCGTTGAAATGGCGGTGGGGGCCTACGAGCAGTACTTC. V is TRBV29-1 and J is TRBJ2-5; D possibly uses TRBD1 or TRBD2 (5 bases each). The J call could be wrong; TRBJ2-7 is a better fit for the DNA end. The germline V gene has CDR1 SQVTM and CDR2 ANQGSEA. This CDR3 has 14 amino acids.

The chain combines TRBV27 with TRBJ1-5, with a possible D match to TRBD1 (6 bases). The CDR3 contains 19 residues. CDR1 is MNHEY and CDR2 is SMNVEV in the germline V gene (reference sequence). Deletions cut 5 bases from V and 4 bases from J, with 27 bases between. Here the CDR3 reads CASSPRDYRAGGSNQPQHF. DNA for the CDR3: TGTGCCAGCAGTCCGAGGGATTACAGGGCCGGAGGTTCAAATCAGCCCCAGCATTTT.

J is TRBJ1-2 and V is TRBV9; 11 bases agree with TRBD1. Looked up from germline, CDR1 is SGDLS and CDR2 is YYNGEE. V gave up 4 bases and J gave up 4 bases; unmatched junction bases: 6. This CDR3 region has 15 residues. CDR3 bases: TGTGCCAGCAGCCCTCGGACAGGGGGCAGCTATGGCTACACCTTC. Its translation is CASSPRTGGSYGYTF.

V and J are TRBV2 and TRBJ1-4; D is undetermined. Trimming left V 7 bases short and J 3 bases short, with 9 bases between. The CDR3 is made up of 13 amino acids. From germline, CDR1 is SNHLY and CDR2 FYNNEI. The CDR3 here is CASTSQANEKLFF. The CDR3 nucleotides are TGTGCCAGCACAAGTCAGGCTAATGAAAAACTGTTTTTT.

This sequence joins TRBV6-5 and TRBJ1-1; 11 nucleotides align to TRBD1. CDR3 length equals 14 residues. V gave up 7 bases and J gave up 7 bases; unmatched junction bases: 8. CDR1 and CDR2 from the germline V gene are MNHEY and SVGAGI. In DNA, the CDR3 is TGTGCCAGCAAGAGGACAGGGGGCTCGGATGAAGCTTTCTTT. Translated, it gives CASKRTGGSDEAFF.

The chain uses TRBV28 and TRBJ1-1; 7 bases match TRBD1. V shed 3 bases and J 9 bases; nucleotides not matched to a gene: 13. Germline CDR1 reads MDHEN; CDR2 reads SYDVKM. The length of the CDR3 is 15 residues. The CDR3 DNA is TGTGCCAGCAGTTTGCTGACAGGGAATATCCCTAAAGCTTTCTTT. Its protein product is CASSLLTGNIPKAFF.

With regard to this clone: The same CDR3 is also encoded by other DNA sequences in this sample. This chain uses TRBV6-5 with TRBJ1-5, with TRBD1 matching 9 bases. The CDR3 extends over 14 amino acids. V was clipped by 6 bases and J by 4 bases; unmatched bases: 4. Germline V gives CDR1 MNHEY, CDR2 SVGAGI. CDR3 amino acids: CASRPQGANQPQHF. CDR3 in DNA: TGTGCCAGCAGGCCACAGGGGGCGAATCAGCCCCAGCATTTT.